This TCR beta chain was sequenced during a study of prognosis after radiotherapy for stage I lung cancer. Study summary: Patients with stage I non-small cell lung cancer joined the study from 2018 through early 2019. Whereas more than ten patients had adenocarcinoma, squamous cell carcinoma was the tumor in several. General observations from the study: Reportedly, the usage of TRBV and TRBJ genes was not the same in patients with and without metastases.

CDR3 of TCR beta was amplified from genomic DNA via a two-round multiplex PCR. Round-one PCR had primers specific to each TRBV and TRBJ gene. TCRdb processed the multiplex PCR reads anew with MiXCR; each CDR3 protein has one entry. This table holds about 25,000 distinct CDR3 sequences, under 40% found once. Trimming cost V 1 base and J 6 bases, with 9 bases left between them. Germline V gene sequence: CDR1 DFQATT, CDR2 SNEGSKA (reference sequence). The CDR3 runs to 13 residues. In its sample, this clonotype was seen many times. Antigen specificity is unknown. This material consisted of PBMCs, taken before or after stereotactic body radiation therapy (not recorded which). The origin of this receptor is a donor aged 50 or older with non-small cell lung cancer. V usage is TRBV20-1 and J usage is TRBJ2-2, with D possibly TRBD2 on 5 matching bases. DNA for the CDR3: TGCAGTGCTAGAGGGGAGTCCGCCGGGGAGCTGTTTTTT. Protein product: CSARGESAGELFF.